This T cell receptor (beta chain) is from a study of T cell responses to AZD1222 COVID-19 vaccine. Notes on the study in general: There were vaccine-associated CD4 TCRs across spike, dominant at 160-218 and 743-854. Donors skewed white British and female; clonal diversity was possibly underestimated.

On this clone: Antigen specificity is unknown.

TCRdb's copy holds only in-frame clones and misses some; the assay was immunoSEQ multiplex PCR. This sample has some 120,000 clones, with roughly 93% found just once. V lost 2 bases, J lost 3 bases, and 12 bases lay in between. The CDR3 is 14 amino acids. Germline V CDR1 and CDR2: SGDLS, YYNGEE. The sample consisted of peripheral blood, taken 28 days after the second AZD1222 dose. This sequence originates from an adult who received the AZD1222 COVID-19 vaccine. This chain connects TRBV9 to TRBJ2-7; D tentatively fits TRBD1 or TRBD2 (5 bases each). CDR3 coding DNA: TGTGCCAGCAGCGTGGCGGGTGGGGGCTACGAGCAGTACTTC. As protein: CASSVAGGGYEQYF.